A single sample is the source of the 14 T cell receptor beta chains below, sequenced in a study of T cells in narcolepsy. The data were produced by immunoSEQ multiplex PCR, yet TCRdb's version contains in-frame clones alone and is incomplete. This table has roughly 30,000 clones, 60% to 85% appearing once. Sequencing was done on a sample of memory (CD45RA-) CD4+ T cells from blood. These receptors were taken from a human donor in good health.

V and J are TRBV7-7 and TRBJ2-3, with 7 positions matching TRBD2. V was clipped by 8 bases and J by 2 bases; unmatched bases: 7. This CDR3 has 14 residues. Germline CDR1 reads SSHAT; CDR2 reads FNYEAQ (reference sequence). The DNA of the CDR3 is TGTGCCAGCTCAGCCAGCGGGGTCACAGATACGCAGTATTTT. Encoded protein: CASSASGVTDTQYF. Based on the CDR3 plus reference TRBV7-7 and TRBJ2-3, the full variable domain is GAGVSQSPRYKVTKRGQDVTLRCDPISSHATLYWYQQALGQGPEFLTYFNYEAQPDKSGLPSDRFSAERPEGSISTLTIQRTEQRDSAMYRCASSASGVTDTQYFGPGTRLTVL.

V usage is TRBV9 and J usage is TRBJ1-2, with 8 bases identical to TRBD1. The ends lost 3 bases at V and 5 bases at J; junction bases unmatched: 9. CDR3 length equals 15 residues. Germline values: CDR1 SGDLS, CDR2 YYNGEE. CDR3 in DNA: TGTGCCAGCAGCGCCAGAGACCGGGACAGGTATGGCTACACCTTC. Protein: CASSARDRDRYGYTF. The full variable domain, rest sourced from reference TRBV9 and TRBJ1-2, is DSGVTQTPKHLITATGQRVTLRCSPRSGDLSVYWYQQSLDQGLQFLIQYYNGEERAKGNILERFSAQQFPDLHSELNLSSLELGDSALYFCASSARDRDRYGYTFGSGTRLTVV.

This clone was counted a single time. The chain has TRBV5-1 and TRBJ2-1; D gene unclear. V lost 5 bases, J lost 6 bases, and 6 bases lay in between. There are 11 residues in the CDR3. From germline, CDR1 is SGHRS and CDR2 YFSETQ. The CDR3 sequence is CASSNSNEQFF. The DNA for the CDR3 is TGCGCCAGCAGTAACAGCAATGAGCAGTTCTTC.

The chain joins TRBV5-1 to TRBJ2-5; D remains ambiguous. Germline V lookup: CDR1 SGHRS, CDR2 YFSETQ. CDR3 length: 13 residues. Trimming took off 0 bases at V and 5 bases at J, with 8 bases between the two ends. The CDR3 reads CASSLDVGETQYF. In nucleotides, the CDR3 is TGCGCCAGCAGCTTGGATGTTGGGGAGACCCAGTACTTC.

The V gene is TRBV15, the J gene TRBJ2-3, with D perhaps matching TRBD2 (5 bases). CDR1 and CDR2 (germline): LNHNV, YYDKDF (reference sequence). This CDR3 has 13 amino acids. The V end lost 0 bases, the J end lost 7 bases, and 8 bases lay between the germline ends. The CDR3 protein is CATSRDPGYTQYF. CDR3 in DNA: TGTGCCACCAGCAGAGATCCGGGGTATACGCAGTATTTT.

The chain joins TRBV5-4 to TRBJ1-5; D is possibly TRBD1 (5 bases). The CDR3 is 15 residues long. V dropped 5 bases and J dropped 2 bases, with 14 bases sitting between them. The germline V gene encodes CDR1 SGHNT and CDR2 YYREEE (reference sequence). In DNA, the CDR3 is TGTGCCAGCAGTCAGGGAGGAGGGGGCAATCAGCCCCAGCATTTT. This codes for CASSQGGGGNQPQHF.

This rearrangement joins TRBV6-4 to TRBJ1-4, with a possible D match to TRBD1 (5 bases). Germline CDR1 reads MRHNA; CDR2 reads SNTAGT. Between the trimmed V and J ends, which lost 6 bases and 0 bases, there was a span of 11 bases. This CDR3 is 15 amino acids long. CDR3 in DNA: TGTGCCAGCAGAGACAGATATGCAACTAATGAAAAACTGTTTTTT. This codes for CASRDRYATNEKLFF.

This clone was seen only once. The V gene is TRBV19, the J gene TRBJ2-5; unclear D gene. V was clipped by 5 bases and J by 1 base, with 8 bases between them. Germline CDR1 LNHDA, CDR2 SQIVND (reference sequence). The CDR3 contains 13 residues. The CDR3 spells CASSFASQETQYF. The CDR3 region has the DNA TGTGCCAGTAGTTTCGCCAGCCAAGAGACCCAGTACTTC.

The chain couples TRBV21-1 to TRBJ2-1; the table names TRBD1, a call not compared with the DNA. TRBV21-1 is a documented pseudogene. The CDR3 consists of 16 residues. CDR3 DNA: TGTGCCAGCAACCAACCCGGCAGGGATCTCCACAATGAGCAGTTCTTC. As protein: CASNQPGRDLHNEQFF.

CDR3 in amino acids: CASTRGGVATNEKLFF. The CDR3 nucleotides read TGCGCCAGCACCCGGGGGGGAGTTGCGACTAATGAAAAACTGTTTTTT. The gene calls are TRBV5-1 and TRBJ1-4; possibly TRBD1 for D (5 bases). The CDR3 is 16 residues long. V lost 6 bases and J 2 bases, leaving 17 bases between the germline ends. Germline CDR1 and CDR2: SGHRS and YFSETQ.

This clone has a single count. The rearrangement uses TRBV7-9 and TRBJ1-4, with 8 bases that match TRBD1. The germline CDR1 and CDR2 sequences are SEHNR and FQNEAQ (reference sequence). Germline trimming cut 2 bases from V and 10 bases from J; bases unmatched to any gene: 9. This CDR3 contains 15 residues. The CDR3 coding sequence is TGTGCCAGCAGCTTATCCGGACAGGGTATAAGAAAACTGTTTTTT. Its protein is CASSLSGQGIRKLFF. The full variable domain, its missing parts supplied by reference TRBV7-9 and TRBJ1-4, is DTGVSQNPRHKITKRGQNVTFRCDPISEHNRLYWYRQTLGQGPEFLTYFQNEAQLEKSRLLSDRFSAERPKGSFSTLEIQRTEQGDSAMYLCASSLSGQGIRKLFFGSGTQLSVL.

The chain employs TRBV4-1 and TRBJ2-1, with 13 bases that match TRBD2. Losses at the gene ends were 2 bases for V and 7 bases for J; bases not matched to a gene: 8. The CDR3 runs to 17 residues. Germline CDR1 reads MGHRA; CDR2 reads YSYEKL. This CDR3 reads CASSQNQLAGGVNEQFF. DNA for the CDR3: TGCGCCAGCAGCCAAAATCAACTAGCGGGGGGGGTTAATGAGCAGTTCTTC.

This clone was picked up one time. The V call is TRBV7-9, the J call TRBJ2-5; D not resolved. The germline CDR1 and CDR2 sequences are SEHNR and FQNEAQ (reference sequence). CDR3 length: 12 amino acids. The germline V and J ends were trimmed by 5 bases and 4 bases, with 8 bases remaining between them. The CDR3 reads CASSQTPETQYF. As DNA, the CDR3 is TGTGCCAGCAGCCAGACCCCAGAGACCCAGTACTTC.

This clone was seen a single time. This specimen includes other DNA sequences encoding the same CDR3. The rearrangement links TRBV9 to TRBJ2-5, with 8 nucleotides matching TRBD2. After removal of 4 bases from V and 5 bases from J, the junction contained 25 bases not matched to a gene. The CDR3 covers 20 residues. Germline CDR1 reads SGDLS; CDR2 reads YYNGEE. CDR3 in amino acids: CASSSPGTGTSGGAQETQYF. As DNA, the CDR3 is TGTGCCAGCAGCTCACCCGGGACCGGGACCAGCGGGGGTGCGCAGGAGACCCAGTACTTC.